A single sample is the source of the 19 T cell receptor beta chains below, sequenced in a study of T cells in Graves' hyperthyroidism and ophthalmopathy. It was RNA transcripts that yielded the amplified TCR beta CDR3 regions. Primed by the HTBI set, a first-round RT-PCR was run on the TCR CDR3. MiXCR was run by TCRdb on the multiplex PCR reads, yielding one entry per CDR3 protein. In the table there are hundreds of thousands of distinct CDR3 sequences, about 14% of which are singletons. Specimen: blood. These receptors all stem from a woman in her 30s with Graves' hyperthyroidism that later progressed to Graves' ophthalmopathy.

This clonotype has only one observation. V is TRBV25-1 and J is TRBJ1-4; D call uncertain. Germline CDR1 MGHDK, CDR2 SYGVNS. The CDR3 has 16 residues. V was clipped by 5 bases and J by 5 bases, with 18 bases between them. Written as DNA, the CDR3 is TGTGCCAGCAGTACTTATGACGCAGTAAAAAATGAAAAACTGTTTTTT. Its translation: CASSTYDAVKNEKLFF.

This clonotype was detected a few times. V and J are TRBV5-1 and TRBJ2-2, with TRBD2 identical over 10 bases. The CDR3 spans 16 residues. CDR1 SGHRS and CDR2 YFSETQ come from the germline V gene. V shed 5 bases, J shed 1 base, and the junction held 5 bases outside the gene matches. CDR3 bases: TGCGCCAGCAGGGACGGGACTAGCGTGAACACCGGGGAGCTGTTTTTT. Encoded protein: CASRDGTSVNTGELFF.

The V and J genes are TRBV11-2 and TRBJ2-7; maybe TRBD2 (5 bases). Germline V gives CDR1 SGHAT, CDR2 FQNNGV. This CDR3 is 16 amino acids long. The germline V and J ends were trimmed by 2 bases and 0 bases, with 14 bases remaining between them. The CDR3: CASSLISTGVSYEQYF. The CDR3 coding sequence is TGTGCCAGCAGCTTAATCTCAACCGGGGTCTCCTACGAGCAGTACTTC.

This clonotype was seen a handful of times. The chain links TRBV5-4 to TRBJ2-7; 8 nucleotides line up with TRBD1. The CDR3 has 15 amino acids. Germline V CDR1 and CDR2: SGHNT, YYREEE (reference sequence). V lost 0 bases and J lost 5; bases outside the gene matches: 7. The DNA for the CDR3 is TGTGCCAGCAGCTTGGATTGGACAGGGATCGACGAGCAGTACTTC. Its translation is CASSLDWTGIDEQYF.

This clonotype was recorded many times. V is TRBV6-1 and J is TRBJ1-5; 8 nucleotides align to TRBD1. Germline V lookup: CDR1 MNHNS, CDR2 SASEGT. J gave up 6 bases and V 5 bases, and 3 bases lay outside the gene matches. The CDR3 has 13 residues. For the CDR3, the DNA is TGTGCCAGCAGTACAGGGGGAGGTCAGCCCCAGCATTTT. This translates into CASSTGGGQPQHF.

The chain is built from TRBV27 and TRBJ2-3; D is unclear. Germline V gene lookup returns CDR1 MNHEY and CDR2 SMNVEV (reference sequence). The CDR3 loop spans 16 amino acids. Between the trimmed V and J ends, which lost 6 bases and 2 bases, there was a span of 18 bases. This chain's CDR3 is CASRDGSGKTTDTQYF. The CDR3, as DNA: TGTGCCAGCAGGGACGGGTCAGGAAAGACCACAGATACGCAGTATTTT.

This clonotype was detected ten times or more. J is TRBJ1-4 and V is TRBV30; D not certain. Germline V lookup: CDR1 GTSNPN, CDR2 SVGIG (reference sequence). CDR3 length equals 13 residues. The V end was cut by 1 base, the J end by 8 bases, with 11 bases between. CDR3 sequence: CAWSAGQREKLFF. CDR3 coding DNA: TGTGCCTGGAGTGCGGGTCAACGGGAAAAACTGTTTTTT. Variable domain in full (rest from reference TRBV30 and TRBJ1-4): SQTIHQWPATLVQPVGSPLSLECTVEGTSNPNLYWYRQAAGRGLQLLFYSVGIGQISSEVPQNLSASRPQDRQFILSSKKLLLSDSGFYLCAWSAGQREKLFFGSGTQLSVL.

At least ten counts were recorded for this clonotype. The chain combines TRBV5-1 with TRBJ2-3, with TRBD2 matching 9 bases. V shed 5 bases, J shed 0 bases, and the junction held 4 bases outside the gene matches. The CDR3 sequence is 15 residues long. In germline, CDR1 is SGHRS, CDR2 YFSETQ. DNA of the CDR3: TGCGCCAGCAGGACAGCGGGAGGTAGCACAGATACGCAGTATTTT. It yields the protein CASRTAGGSTDTQYF. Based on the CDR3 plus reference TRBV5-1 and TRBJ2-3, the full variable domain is KAGVTQTPRYLIKTRGQQVTLSCSPISGHRSVSWYQQTPGQGLQFLFEYFSETQRNKGNFPGRFSGRQFSNSRSEMNVSTLELGDSALYLCASRTAGGSTDTQYFGPGTRLTVL.

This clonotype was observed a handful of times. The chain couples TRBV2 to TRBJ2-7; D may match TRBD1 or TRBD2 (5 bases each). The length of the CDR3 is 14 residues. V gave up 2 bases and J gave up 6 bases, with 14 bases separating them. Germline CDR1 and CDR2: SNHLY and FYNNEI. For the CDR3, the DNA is TGTGCCAGCAGTGAATCTGGGGGTAAGGGCGAGCAGTACTTC. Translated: CASSESGGKGEQYF.

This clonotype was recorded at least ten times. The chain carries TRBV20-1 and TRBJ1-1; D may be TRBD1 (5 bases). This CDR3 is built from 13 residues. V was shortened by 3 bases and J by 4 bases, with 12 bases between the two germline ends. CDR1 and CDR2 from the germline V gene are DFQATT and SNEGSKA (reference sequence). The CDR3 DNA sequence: TGCAGTGCTAGGGGACCAATTCTCACTGAAGCTTTCTTT. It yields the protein CSARGPILTEAFF.

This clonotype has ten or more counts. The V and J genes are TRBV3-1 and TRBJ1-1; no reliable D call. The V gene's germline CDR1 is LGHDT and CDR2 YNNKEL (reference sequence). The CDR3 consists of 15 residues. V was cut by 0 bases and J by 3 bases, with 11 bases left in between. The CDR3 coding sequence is TGTGCCAGCAGCCAAGATGGAATGGGAGACACTGAAGCTTTCTTT. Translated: CASSQDGMGDTEAFF.

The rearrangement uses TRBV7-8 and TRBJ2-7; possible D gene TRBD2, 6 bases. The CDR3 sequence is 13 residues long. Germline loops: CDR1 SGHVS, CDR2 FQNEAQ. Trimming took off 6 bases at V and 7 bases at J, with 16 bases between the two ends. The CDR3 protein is CASRAYPGGEQYF. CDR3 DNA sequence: TGTGCCAGCAGGGCCTACCCCGGGGGTGAGCAGTACTTC.

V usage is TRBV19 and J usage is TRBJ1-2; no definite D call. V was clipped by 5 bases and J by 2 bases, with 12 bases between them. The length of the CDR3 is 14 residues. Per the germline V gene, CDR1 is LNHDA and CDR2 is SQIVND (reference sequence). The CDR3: CASSLGRLNYGYTF. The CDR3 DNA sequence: TGTGCCAGTAGTTTAGGGCGACTAAACTATGGCTACACCTTC.

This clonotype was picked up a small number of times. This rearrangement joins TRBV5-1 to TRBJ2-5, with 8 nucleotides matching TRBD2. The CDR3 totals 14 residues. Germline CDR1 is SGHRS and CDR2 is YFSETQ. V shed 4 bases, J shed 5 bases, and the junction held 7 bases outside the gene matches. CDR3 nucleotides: TGCGCCAGCAGCCCCGGGACTAGTACTGAGACCCAGTACTTC. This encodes CASSPGTSTETQYF.

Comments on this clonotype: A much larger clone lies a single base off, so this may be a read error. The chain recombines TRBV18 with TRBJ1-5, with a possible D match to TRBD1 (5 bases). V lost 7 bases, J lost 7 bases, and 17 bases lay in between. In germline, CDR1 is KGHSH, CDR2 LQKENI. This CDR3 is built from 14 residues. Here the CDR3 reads CASLPGTGEQPQHF. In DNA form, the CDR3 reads TGTGCCAGCTTACCGGGGACGGGGGAACAGCCCCAGCATTTT.

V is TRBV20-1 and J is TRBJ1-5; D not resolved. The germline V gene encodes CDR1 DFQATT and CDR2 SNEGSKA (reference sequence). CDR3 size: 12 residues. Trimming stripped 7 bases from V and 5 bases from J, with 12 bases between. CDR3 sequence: CSVRSGDQPQHF. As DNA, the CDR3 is TGCAGTGTTAGGTCAGGAGATCAGCCCCAGCATTTT.

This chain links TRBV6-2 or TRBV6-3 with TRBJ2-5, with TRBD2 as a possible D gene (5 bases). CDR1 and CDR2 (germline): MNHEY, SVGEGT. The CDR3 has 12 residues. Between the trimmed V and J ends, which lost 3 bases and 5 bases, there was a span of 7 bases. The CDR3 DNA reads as TGTGCCAGCAGTTATATAGCGGAGACCCAGTACTTC. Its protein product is CASSYIAETQYF.

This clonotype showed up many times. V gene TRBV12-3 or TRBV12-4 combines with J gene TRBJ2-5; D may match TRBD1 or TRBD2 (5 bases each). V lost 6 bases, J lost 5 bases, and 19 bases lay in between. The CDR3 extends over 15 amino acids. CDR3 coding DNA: TGTGCCAGCAGCCAACGCCAGGGAGTGGGGGAGACCCAGTACTTC. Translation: CASSQRQGVGETQYF.

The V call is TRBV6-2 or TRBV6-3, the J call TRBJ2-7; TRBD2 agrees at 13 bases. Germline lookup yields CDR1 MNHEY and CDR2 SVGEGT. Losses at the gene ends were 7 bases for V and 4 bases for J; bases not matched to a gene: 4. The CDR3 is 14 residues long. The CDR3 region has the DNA TGTGCCAGCACCCCGGGACTAGCGGGGTACGAGCAGTACTTC. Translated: CASTPGLAGYEQYF.